Listed here are 15 T cell receptor beta chains from one sample, sequenced in a study of lymphopenia after photon versus proton radiotherapy (dated by TCRdb to the late 2010s). Receptor libraries were prepared by the immunoSEQ multiplex PCR assay. In its TCRdb copy, this immuneACCESS table keeps in-frame sequences only and misses some clones. Where compared with another copy, unresolved V genes explain less than half of these, and the others have no known cause. The sample table lists tens of thousands of clones, around 82% of them with a count of one. The ten largest clonotypes hold around 30% of the sample. The sample here was peripheral blood, taken from a patient treated with photon-based radiotherapy. These TCRs come from a man aged 45-60 years with gastric cancer.

The gene calls are TRBV27 and TRBJ2-3, with 10 bases matching TRBD2. The J segment lost 8 bases and the V segment lost 6 bases, leaving 14 bases of the junction unmatched. Germline loops: CDR1 MNHEY, CDR2 SMNVEV (reference sequence). This CDR3 is built from 16 residues. CDR3 residues: CASSGSGLAARVTQYF. As DNA, the CDR3 is TGTGCCAGCAGCGGCAGTGGACTAGCGGCGAGGGTTACGCAGTATTTT.

This clone was seen only once. The chain links TRBV6-5 to TRBJ2-1; D ambiguous. Germline assignment: CDR1 MNHEY and CDR2 SVGAGI. This CDR3 is built from 16 residues. Trimming took 4 bases from V and 0 from J, leaving 13 bases between them. The CDR3 here is CASSSPIASSYNEQFF. CDR3 bases: TGTGCCAGCAGTTCCCCCATAGCAAGCTCCTACAATGAGCAGTTCTTC.

The V call is TRBV27, the J call TRBJ1-1; 7 nucleotides match TRBD1. The CDR3 length is 14 residues. Germline CDR1 MNHEY, CDR2 SMNVEV (reference sequence). The ends lost 7 bases at V and 1 base at J; junction bases unmatched: 6. Here the CDR3 DNA reads TGTGCCAGCACCCCTAACAGGGGGAACACTGAAGCTTTCTTT. Encoded protein: CASTPNRGNTEAFF.

This rearrangement joins TRBV2 to TRBJ2-7; TRBD1 matches 7 bases. Germline trimming cut 5 bases from V and 5 bases from J; bases unmatched to any gene: 6. CDR3 length equals 13 residues. The V gene's germline CDR1 is SNHLY and CDR2 FYNNEI. In DNA form, the CDR3 reads TGTGCCAGCAGTTGGGACAGTAAAAACGAGCAGTACTTC. It is translated as CASSWDSKNEQYF. Complete variable domain (other parts from reference TRBV2 and TRBJ2-7): EPEVTQTPSHQVTQMGQEVILRCVPISNHLYFYWYRQILGQKVEFLVSFYNNEISEKSEIFDDQFSVERPDGSNFTLKIRSTKLEDSAMYFCASSWDSKNEQYFGPGTRLTVT.

The CDR3 spells CASGNRQFEQFF. In nucleotides, the CDR3 is TGTGCTAGTGGCAACCGACAGTTTGAGCAGTTCTTC. The gene calls are TRBV12-5 and TRBJ2-1, with D possibly TRBD1 on 5 matching bases. The CDR3 has 12 amino acids. From germline, CDR1 is LGHNT and CDR2 FRNRAP. V dropped 6 bases and J dropped 9 bases, with 12 bases sitting between them.

The sample holds a few counts of this clone. The chain employs TRBV6-5 and TRBJ1-4, with 7 bases matching TRBD1. The CDR3 contains 14 residues. CDR1 MNHEY and CDR2 SVGAGI come from the germline V gene. V trimming: 6 bases; J trimming: 8 bases; junction bases outside the gene matches: 9. In DNA, the CDR3 is TGTGCCAGCAGGACCGACAGGGTAAACGAAAAACTGTTTTTT. It codes for CASRTDRVNEKLFF.

The chain is built from TRBV18 and TRBJ1-1; D is unresolved. CDR1 is KGHSH and CDR2 is LQKENI in the germline V gene. The CDR3 runs 13 residues. V lost 6 bases to trimming and J lost 3 bases, with 11 bases between them. CDR3 residues: CASSASLDTEAFF. In DNA, the CDR3 is TGTGCCAGCTCTGCCAGTTTGGACACTGAAGCTTTCTTT.

The chain joins TRBV19 to TRBJ2-7; the match to TRBD2 covers 8 bases. J lost 7 bases, V lost 5 bases, and 13 bases had no gene match. CDR1 and CDR2 from the germline V gene are LNHDA and SQIVND (reference sequence). This CDR3 is built from 15 residues. The CDR3 DNA follows: TGTGCCAGTAGTCTCTGGGTAGCGGGGCCTGGGGAGCAGTACTTC. Translation gives CASSLWVAGPGEQYF.

Worth noting for this clone: Other DNA sequences of this sample code for an identical CDR3. V usage is TRBV7-2 and J usage is TRBJ2-7, with D maybe TRBD2 (6 bases). This CDR3 spans 15 amino acids. V lost 1 base, J lost 0 bases, and 10 bases lay in between. Germline V gene lookup returns CDR1 SGHTA and CDR2 FQGNSA. The CDR3 sequence is CASSLGAGTSYEQYF. CDR3 DNA sequence: TGTGCCAGCAGCTTAGGAGCGGGTACCTCCTACGAGCAGTACTTC.

This chain links TRBV7-9 with TRBJ1-1; the match to TRBD1 covers 10 bases. CDR3 size: 14 residues. V lost 5 bases and J lost 4; bases outside the gene matches: 4. The germline V gene has CDR1 SEHNR and CDR2 FQNEAQ (reference sequence). CDR3 protein: CASSARTGGTEAFF. CDR3 in DNA: TGTGCCAGCAGCGCCAGGACAGGGGGCACTGAAGCTTTCTTT.

The J gene is TRBJ1-2, the V gene TRBV7-9; perhaps TRBD1 as D (5 bases). V was pared by 5 bases and J by 5 bases, with 18 bases between. This CDR3 spans 15 amino acids. In germline, CDR1 is SEHNR, CDR2 FQNEAQ (reference sequence). The DNA for the CDR3 is TGTGCCAGCAGCAATCCTGAGGGGAGGCAATATGGCTACACCTTC. This sequence encodes CASSNPEGRQYGYTF.

The chain couples TRBV5-4 to TRBJ1-4; D gene uncertain. CDR1 is SGHNT, CDR2 YYREEE, per germline (reference sequence). This CDR3 has 14 amino acids. The V and J ends lost 0 bases and 5 bases respectively, with 8 bases between them. The CDR3, as DNA: TGTGCCAGCAGCTTGGGAGGGAGGAATGAAAAACTGTTTTTT. This translates into CASSLGGRNEKLFF.

This chain joins TRBV4-2 and TRBJ1-5; TRBD1 is a possible D gene (6 bases). Trimming removed 1 base from V and 4 bases from J, with 14 bases in between. There are 16 residues in the CDR3. From germline, CDR1 is LGHNA and CDR2 YNFKEQ. The CDR3 DNA reads as TGTGCCAGCAGCCAAGGTCATGAGGGGGGTAATCAGCCCCAGCATTTT. Translation gives CASSQGHEGGNQPQHF.

This clone was observed a handful of times. The chain uses TRBV18 and TRBJ1-3; D not certain. Germline CDR1 is KGHSH and CDR2 is LQKENI. The CDR3 is 13 residues long. The germline V and J ends were trimmed by 4 bases and 1 base, with 5 bases remaining between them. This CDR3 reads CASSLESGNTIYF. DNA for the CDR3: TGTGCCAGCTCACTTGAATCTGGAAACACCATATATTTT.

CDR3 bases: TGCGCCAGCAGGACGGGAGATTACACCGGGGAGCTGTTTTTT. It translates to CASRTGDYTGELFF. The V and J genes are TRBV5-1 and TRBJ2-2, with D perhaps matching TRBD2 (6 bases). V was clipped by 5 bases and J by 3 bases, with 11 bases between them. Germline loops: CDR1 SGHRS, CDR2 YFSETQ. CDR3 length: 14 residues.